This T cell receptor (beta chain) was captured in a study of T-cell reconstitution after alpha-beta-depleted transplantation in children (dated by TCRdb to about 2016). Turning to the overall study: T-cell immune reconstitution after TCRalphabeta/CD19-depleted allogeneic hematopoietic cell transplantation in children was quantitatively tracked in the study by means of TCR repertoire profiling. Overall study results and their limits: In some patients, high TCRbeta diversity at day 60 was attributed to recipient T cells and intrathymic progenitors that had survived conditioning. The apparently early recovery of alphabetaT-cell counts about two months after transplant reportedly depended on only several hundred rapidly expanded clones that came from non-depleted graft cells. Hyperexpanded clone frequencies declined over subsequent months; after one year, T-cell counts and TCRbeta diversity were mostly attributed to newly produced T cells.

Libraries were constructed by PCR. This sample was sequenced with an Illumina HiSeq 2500. TCR libraries were prepared with molecular barcoding, using unique molecular identifiers to normalize TCRbeta repertoire quantification. The public reads were quality trimmed at Q25 with fastp and then assembled into clones with MiXCR by TCRdb, keeping productive beta chains. Each CDR3 protein gets just one entry, which takes the most common genes and DNA from the rows behind it. Across this sample there are over 45,000 distinct CDR3 sequences, with around 9.2% seen only once. Roughly 29% of the sample goes to the ten largest clones. This clonotype was observed at least ten times. Which antigen it targets is not known. Per-base quality was not reported, and no clone a single base away is much larger than it. The CDR3 spans 15 residues, from the cysteine through the phenylalanine. Left in the record is the CDR3 DNA by itself, 45 bases read in frame from the first base. The germline V gene (reference sequence) specifies LNHNV as CDR1 and YYDKDF as CDR2. V loses 0 bases, J loses 3 bases, and the germline ends lie 8 bases apart.

The intended sense of this specimen's time point label: day 60 (about 2 months) after transplantation. This specimen's treatment or condition label, per the study, means: allogeneic hematopoietic cell transplantation with graft depleted of TCRalphabeta T cells and CD19 B cells. TCRalphabeta/CD19-depleted allogeneic hematopoietic cell grafts were given to the transplant recipients, all of whom were children. The sequence joins TRBV15 to TRBJ2-2; confidence is insufficient to name the D gene. This clonotype was obtained from a male patient between 2 and 9 years old who had a stem cell transplant for chronic granulomatous disease, so the T cells may come from the graft donor. This sample comprised PBMCs, mostly from graft donor cells, obtained 60 days after TCRalphabeta/CD19-depleted stem cell transplant. The CDR3 reads as follows: CATSRDASYTGELFF. The base sequence is TGTGCCACCAGCAGAGACGCGAGTTACACCGGGGAGCTGTTTTTT.